Presented here are 18 T cell receptor beta chains from one specimen sequenced in a study of blood T cell repertoires in COVID-19. Sequenced by immunoSEQ multiplex PCR; TCRdb stores in-frame clones only, minus some. The data contain 130,000 or so clones, approximately 71% of them singletons. The sequenced sample consisted of peripheral blood. These receptors were obtained from a human donor in a cohort sampled during active COVID-19.

The chain combines TRBV3-1 (or the pseudogene TRBV3-2) with TRBJ2-7; 7 bases fit TRBD2. With 7 bases clipped from V and 0 bases from J, the junction kept 9 bases outside the gene matches. This CDR3 has 15 residues. Looked up from germline, CDR1 is LGHDT and CDR2 is YNNKEL (reference sequence). The CDR3 reads CASTWSGESSYEQYF. The CDR3 nucleotides read TGTGCCAGCACCTGGAGCGGGGAGAGCTCCTACGAGCAGTACTTC.

This clone has just a few counts. This rearrangement joins TRBV27 to TRBJ2-7; D is possibly TRBD2 (5 bases). The CDR3 extends over 17 amino acids. Trimming stripped 0 bases from V and 5 bases from J, with 20 bases between. Germline CDR1 MNHEY, CDR2 SMNVEV (reference sequence). The CDR3 nucleotides read TGTGCCAGCAGTTTATCCCGGTTAACTAGGGCGACCAACGAGCAGTACTTC. It codes for CASSLSRLTRATNEQYF.

V gene TRBV28 combines with J gene TRBJ1-3, with no clear D. The CDR3 contains 16 residues. Germline V gene data show CDR1 as MDHEN and CDR2 as SYDVKM. With 8 bases removed from V and 0 bases from J, the gap between germline ends came to 17 bases. This CDR3 reads CASALQVGTSGNTIYF. CDR3 in DNA: TGTGCCAGCGCTCTCCAAGTGGGCACCTCTGGAAACACCATATATTTT.

This clone came up once. This sequence joins TRBV7-9 and TRBJ1-2; TRBD1 is a possible D gene (6 bases). Germline assignment: CDR1 SEHNR and CDR2 FQNEAQ (reference sequence). CDR3 size: 13 residues. V lost 8 bases to trimming and J lost 3 bases, with 13 bases between them. This chain's CDR3 is CASRREGDYGYTF. CDR3 nucleotide sequence: TGTGCCAGCCGACGGGAGGGGGACTATGGCTACACCTTC.

The gene calls are TRBV2 and TRBJ1-1; D is ambiguous. Trimming removed 5 bases at V and 1 base at J, with 5 bases between. CDR3 length: 12 residues. Germline values: CDR1 SNHLY, CDR2 FYNNEI. The CDR3: CASSQSNTEAFF. CDR3 DNA sequence: TGTGCCAGCAGTCAATCGAACACTGAAGCTTTCTTT.

V and J are TRBV7-8 and TRBJ1-6; perhaps TRBD1 as D (6 bases). The CDR3 sequence is 15 residues long. V gave up 4 bases and J gave up 9 bases, with 16 bases separating them. Per germline, CDR1 SGHVS and CDR2 FQNEAQ. The CDR3 nucleotides read TGTGCCAGCAGCTCAGGGGAGGGAAGAGTTTCACCCCTCCACTTT. Protein product: CASSSGEGRVSPLHF.

The rearrangement uses TRBV28 and TRBJ1-1; 8 bases fit TRBD1. This CDR3 contains 14 residues. J was trimmed by 5 bases and V by 10 bases; bases with no gene match: 12. Looked up from germline, CDR1 is MDHEN and CDR2 is SYDVKM. CDR3 sequence (DNA): TGTGCCATCATCTTTCAGGGGGCGAGGACTGAAGCTTTCTTT. This codes for CAIIFQGARTEAFF.

The chain is built from TRBV3-1 (or the pseudogene TRBV3-2) and TRBJ2-7; tentatively, D is TRBD2 (5 bases). The CDR3 sequence is 13 residues long. Looked up from germline, CDR1 is LGHDT and CDR2 is YNNKEL (reference sequence). Trimming left V 4 bases short and J 4 bases short, with 11 bases between. The CDR3 DNA sequence: TGTGCCAGCAGCCCGATACTAGGATACGAGCAGTACTTC. Amino acid sequence: CASSPILGYEQYF.

In DNA form, the CDR3 reads TGCGCCAGCAGCTTGAGGGGGCCCGAGCGAGAGACCCAGTACTTC. It codes for CASSLRGPERETQYF. The chain has TRBV5-1 and TRBJ2-5; TRBD1 aligns across 7 bases. The germline CDR1 and CDR2 sequences are SGHRS and YFSETQ. The CDR3 is 15 residues long. J lost 4 bases, V lost 1 base, and 7 bases had no gene match. Combining the CDR3 with reference TRBV5-1 and TRBJ2-5 gives the whole variable domain KAGVTQTPRYLIKTRGQQVTLSCSPISGHRSVSWYQQTPGQGLQFLFEYFSETQRNKGNFPGRFSGRQFSNSRSEMNVSTLELGDSALYLCASSLRGPERETQYFGPGTRLLVL.

The rearrangement joins TRBV12-5 to TRBJ1-4; D gene uncertain. CDR1 and CDR2 from the germline V gene are LGHNT and FRNRAP. This CDR3 is 14 amino acids long. Deletions cut 5 bases from V and 3 bases from J, with 10 bases between. The CDR3 spells CASGRGLPNEKLFF. The CDR3 coding sequence is TGTGCTAGTGGTAGAGGGCTGCCTAATGAAAAACTGTTTTTT.

This clone was found a few times. The chain links TRBV12-3 or TRBV12-4 to TRBJ1-2, with D perhaps matching TRBD1 (6 bases). Between the trimmed V and J ends, which lost 8 bases and 8 bases, there was a span of 12 bases. CDR3 length: 11 amino acids. The CDR3 here is CASHREIGYTF. The CDR3 DNA reads as TGTGCCAGCCACAGGGAAATCGGCTACACCTTC.

This rearrangement joins TRBV2 to TRBJ1-1; D is possibly TRBD1 (5 bases). V was pared by 3 bases and J by 4 bases, with 15 bases between. This CDR3 contains 15 residues. Germline V gene sequence: CDR1 SNHLY, CDR2 FYNNEI. The CDR3 DNA reads TGTGCCAGCAGTGACCTAAGGCTTGGGGCCACTGAAGCTTTCTTT. Its translation is CASSDLRLGATEAFF. Filled out from reference TRBV2 and TRBJ1-1, the complete variable domain reads EPEVTQTPSHQVTQMGQEVILRCVPISNHLYFYWYRQILGQKVEFLVSFYNNEISEKSEIFDDQFSVERPDGSNFTLKIRSTKLEDSAMYFCASSDLRLGATEAFFGQGTRLTVV.

This chain links TRBV10-1 with TRBJ2-1; TRBD1 matches 9 bases. This CDR3 is 15 amino acids long. V dropped 3 bases and J dropped 6; count of bases not matched to a gene: 6. In germline, CDR1 is WNHNN, CDR2 SYGVQD (reference sequence). The CDR3 is CASSDGQGYSNEQFF. CDR3 DNA: TGCGCCAGCAGTGATGGACAGGGGTACTCCAATGAGCAGTTCTTC.

V is TRBV5-1 and J is TRBJ2-7, with D possibly TRBD2 on 6 matching bases. The ends were cut back, 4 bases at V and 7 bases at J, with 18 bases in the middle. This CDR3 contains 14 residues. The germline gives CDR1 SGHRS, CDR2 YFSETQ. In DNA form, the CDR3 reads TGCGCCAGCAGCCAGGGAGGATTGAGTTGGGAGCAGTACTTC. It is translated as CASSQGGLSWEQYF.

At least ten counts were recorded for this clone. The rearrangement joins TRBV5-1 to TRBJ2-1; D is unresolved. Germline CDR1 and CDR2: SGHRS and YFSETQ. The CDR3 loop spans 14 amino acids. Trimming stripped 0 bases from V and 5 bases from J, with 9 bases between. The CDR3 DNA reads as TGCGCCAGCAGCTTGGAAAGACTTAACAATGAGCAGTTCTTC. As protein: CASSLERLNNEQFF.

The chain carries TRBV6-5 and TRBJ2-7; 11 nucleotides agree with TRBD2. The CDR3 extends over 15 amino acids. Germline V gene sequence: CDR1 MNHEY, CDR2 SVGAGI. V trimming: 2 bases; J trimming: 2 bases; junction bases outside the gene matches: 2. This CDR3 is CASSYLSGGAYEQYF. In DNA form, the CDR3 reads TGTGCCAGCAGTTACCTTAGCGGGGGGGCCTACGAGCAGTACTTC.

The genes are TRBV11-3 and TRBJ1-4; no definite D call. Per germline, CDR1 SGHNT and CDR2 YENEEA. V lost 4 bases and J 8 bases, leaving 11 bases between the germline ends. The CDR3 is made up of 13 amino acids. CDR3 residues: CASSSWEGEKLFF. The CDR3 DNA sequence: TGTGCCAGCAGCTCCTGGGAGGGAGAAAAACTGTTTTTT. Full variable domain (outside the CDR3, taken from reference TRBV11-3 and TRBJ1-4): EAGVVQSPRYKIIEKKQPVAFWCNPISGHNTLYWYLQNLGQGPELLIRYENEEAVDDSQLPKDRFSAERLKGVDSTLKIQPAELGDSAVYLCASSSWEGEKLFFGSGTQLSVL.

This clone has just a few counts. The chain links TRBV10-1 to TRBJ1-1; 12 positions agree with TRBD1. Trimming removed 8 bases from V and 7 bases from J; junction bases left unmatched: 8. The CDR3 covers 14 residues. From germline, CDR1 is WNHNN and CDR2 SYGVQD (reference sequence). DNA for the CDR3: TGCGCCAGCGCCCAGGGACAGGGGGCCGGTGAAGCTTTCTTT. Translation: CASAQGQGAGEAFF.